One TCR beta chain is described in this entry. The antigen it recognizes is unknown. Base-call qualities are not available, and no considerably larger clone is one nucleotide away. The sample comes from a study of blood T cell repertoires in COVID-19 (dated by TCRdb to the early 2020s). Context from the whole study: The collaborator samples originated in the United States, Italy and Spain and spanned the acute and convalescent phases of COVID-19. Where HLA class I and class II types were available, the types were taken from metadata supplied by the sample provider, not from assay-based typing. A de-identified subject ID, COVID-19 status, age in years and sex were almost always included in the sample metadata. Samples were obtained from the ongoing ImmuneRACE study (first 160 participants) and from 1,254 subjects provided by 6 global collaborators. The repertoires were made available in a free public database intended to serve as a resource for research on the immune response to SARS-CoV-2. The dataset comprised deeply sampled blood TCRbeta repertoires from subjects exposed to, actively infected with, or recovered from COVID-19. The prospective study material was composed of cDNA or gDNA derived from T cells, B-cell-depleted T cells, or PBMCs.

Whole blood was collected in K2EDTA tubes by collaborating institutions according to the institutions' own protocols. Collaborator samples were shipped for TCRbeta analysis as frozen whole blood, isolated PBMCs, or DNA extracted from either sample type. The research as a whole found: The quantity of clinical and demographic metadata differed by source and by participant and was supplied without curation.

The immunoSEQ Assay, a bias-controlled multiplex PCR, was used to amplify TCRbeta CDR3 regions from genomic DNA. The original pipeline was this. The number of nucleated cells in each sample was estimated from the amplification of reference gene primers within the assay. Sequence reads were collapsed and filtered to measure the absolute abundance of every unique TCRbeta CDR3 rearrangement. For each sample, productive Simpson clonality was calculated by taking the square root of Simpson's diversity index across productive rearrangements. TCRdb mirrors the immuneACCESS table, restricted to in-frame sequences. Some clones are absent from its copies; in checked studies, under half trace to an unresolved V gene, and the reason for the others is unknown. That table gives V, J and clone size, and the DNA gave D and trimming. Within this sample are about 99,000 clones, with approximately 87% of them counted one time only. The top ten clonotypes cover over 10% of the sample.

Trimming leaves V shorter by 3 bases and J shorter by 7 bases, with the junction holding 4 bases beyond the gene matches. Its CDR3 holds 15 amino acids, cysteine through phenylalanine. Only the CDR3 region is kept as DNA, spanning 45 bases read in frame from base 1. The germline V gene encodes CDR1 MGHDK and CDR2 SYGVNS. The receptor's source is a human donor in a cohort sampled during active or convalescent COVID-19. The sequenced material came from peripheral blood. The V and J segments used are TRBV25-1 and TRBJ2-1; 12 of the junction bases match TRBD1. The nucleotides are TGTGCCAGCAGTGACAAGGGACAGGGGGCGAATGAGCAGTTCTTC. This gives the protein CASSDKGQGANEQFF.